The source of this T cell receptor (beta chain) is a study of PD-1 blockade in classical Hodgkin lymphoma. Each patient relapsed following autologous stem cell transplantation, and prior brentuximab vedotin exposure differed. Assay: immunoSEQ multiplex PCR; the TCRdb copy retains only in-frame clones and omits some. Among about 27,000 clones listed, 78% were seen once. Germline CDR1 reads MDHEN; CDR2 reads SYDVKM. V gave up 6 bases and J gave up 3 bases, with 21 bases separating them. This CDR3 is 16 amino acids long. V gene TRBV28 combines with J gene TRBJ2-7; D perhaps matches TRBD1 (6 bases). This sequence originates from a human donor with classical Hodgkin lymphoma. The sequences come from peripheral blood mononuclear cells (PBMCs), collected before the second cycle of nivolumab. CDR3 in amino acids: CASRPEIDRPDYEQYF. DNA for the CDR3: TGTGCCAGCAGACCCGAAATAGACAGGCCCGACTACGAGCAGTACTTC.